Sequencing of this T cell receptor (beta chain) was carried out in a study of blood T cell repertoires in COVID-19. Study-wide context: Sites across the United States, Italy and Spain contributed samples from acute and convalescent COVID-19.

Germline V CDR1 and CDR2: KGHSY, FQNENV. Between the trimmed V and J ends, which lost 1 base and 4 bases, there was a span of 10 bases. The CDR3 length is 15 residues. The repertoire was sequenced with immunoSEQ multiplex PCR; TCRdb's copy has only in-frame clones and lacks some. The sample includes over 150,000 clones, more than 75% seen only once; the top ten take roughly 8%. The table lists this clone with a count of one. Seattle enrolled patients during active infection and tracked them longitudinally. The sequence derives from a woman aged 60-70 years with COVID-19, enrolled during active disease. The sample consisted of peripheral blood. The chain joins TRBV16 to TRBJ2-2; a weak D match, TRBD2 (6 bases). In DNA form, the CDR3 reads TGTGCCAGCAGCCAATGGCGGGGTCTCACCGGGGAGCTGTTTTTT. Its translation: CASSQWRGLTGELFF.